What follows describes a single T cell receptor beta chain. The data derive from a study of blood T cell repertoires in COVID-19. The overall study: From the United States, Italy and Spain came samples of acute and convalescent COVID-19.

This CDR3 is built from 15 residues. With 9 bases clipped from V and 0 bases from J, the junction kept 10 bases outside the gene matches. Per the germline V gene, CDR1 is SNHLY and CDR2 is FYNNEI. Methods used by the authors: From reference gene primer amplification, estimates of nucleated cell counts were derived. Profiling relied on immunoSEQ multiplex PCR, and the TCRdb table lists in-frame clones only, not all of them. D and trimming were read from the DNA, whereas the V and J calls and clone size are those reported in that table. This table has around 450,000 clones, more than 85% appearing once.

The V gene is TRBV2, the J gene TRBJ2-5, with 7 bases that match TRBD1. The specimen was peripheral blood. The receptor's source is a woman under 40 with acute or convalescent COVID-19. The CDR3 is CASSTGELYQETQYF. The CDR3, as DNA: TGTGCCAGTAGTACAGGGGAACTCTACCAAGAGACCCAGTACTTC.